A selection of T cell receptor beta chains follows, all from one sample in a study of shared clonotypes between healthy human individuals. Here immunoSEQ multiplex PCR was the method, and the copy in TCRdb shows in-frame clones only, minus some. The table shows roughly 2.5 million clones, with around 90% occurring only once. The sequencing input was naive CD4+ T cells sorted from blood. The receptor set was obtained from a man aged 18-30 years in good health. CDR3s include the opening cysteine and the closing phenylalanine or tryptophan. A D gene is named only where the DNA matches it firmly. Rows give clone size only sometimes, using once, few, many, or a class for an expanded clone.

DNA: TGCGCCAGCAGCCCTCTCGGGCAGGCAAACCAAGAGACCCAGTACTTC
CDR3: CASSPLGQANQETQYF
J: TRBJ2-5
size: -
V: TRBV5-1
D: -

DNA: TGTGCCAGCAGCCAGCAGCAGGGGGCCTATTCACCCCTCCACTTT
CDR3: CASSQQQGAYSPLHF
J: TRBJ1-6
size: -
V: TRBV4-2
D: TRBD1

DNA: TGCGCCAGCAGTGGGACCACAGATACGCAGTATTTT
CDR3: CASSGTTDTQYF
J: TRBJ2-3
size: -
V: TRBV10-1
D: -

DNA: TGTGCCAGCAGTCGTATATTAGGCGAGCAGTACTTC
CDR3: CASSRILGEQYF
J: TRBJ2-7
size: -
V: TRBV6-5
D: -

DNA: TGTGCCAGCAGCTTTCCAGGAGGGTTGGTCAATGAGCAGTTCTTC
CDR3: CASSFPGGLVNEQFF
J: TRBJ2-1
size: -
V: TRBV7-9
D: -

DNA: TGTGCCACCAGCAGAGAGGACAGGGCAAGCTATGGCTACACCTTC
CDR3: CATSREDRASYGYTF
J: TRBJ1-2
size: -
V: TRBV15
D: TRBD1

DNA: TGCGCCAGCAGCCTGGCACTCCAAGAGACCCAGTACTTC
CDR3: CASSLALQETQYF
J: TRBJ2-5
size: -
V: TRBV4-1
D: -

DNA: TGTGCCAGCAGTCACAGGGGGGTGGGTACAGATACGCAGTATTTT
CDR3: CASSHRGVGTDTQYF
J: TRBJ2-3
size: once
V: TRBV6-5
D: TRBD1

DNA: TGTGCCAGCAAGTACGGACAGGGCCGGGGCTACACCTTC
CDR3: CASKYGQGRGYTF
J: TRBJ1-2
size: -
V: TRBV27
D: TRBD1

DNA: TGTGCCAGCAGCCGGGCCGGGGGCGGGGAGACCCAGTACTTC
CDR3: CASSRAGGGETQYF
J: TRBJ2-5
size: -
V: TRBV6-5
D: -

DNA: TGTGCCAGCTCTCTTGCAGACTCTGGAAACACCATATATTTT
CDR3: CASSLADSGNTIYF
J: TRBJ1-3
size: -
V: TRBV18
D: -

DNA: TGTGCCAGTAGTCTTGAGGGTAACACTGAAGCTTTCTTT
CDR3: CASSLEGNTEAFF
J: TRBJ1-1
size: -
V: TRBV19
D: -

DNA: TGTGCCGTGACTAGCGGATCCTCCACGCAGTACTTC
CDR3: CAVTSGSSTQYF
J: TRBJ2-7
size: -
V: TRBV30
D: TRBD2

DNA: TGTGCCAGCAGTGAACAGGGGGCAAAGGGGAACACTGAAGCTTTCTTT
CDR3: CASSEQGAKGNTEAFF
J: TRBJ1-1
size: once
V: TRBV2
D: TRBD1

DNA: TGTGCCAGCAGTTACATGCGGGGGGGTGTCGCAGATACGCAGTATTTT
CDR3: CASSYMRGGVADTQYF
J: TRBJ2-3
size: -
V: TRBV6-5
D: TRBD2

DNA: TGTGCCAGCAGCTTAGGAGTGGGACAGGGGAACTACTACGAGCAGTACTTC
CDR3: CASSLGVGQGNYYEQYF
J: TRBJ2-7
size: -
V: TRBV7-8
D: TRBD1

DNA: TGTGCCAGCAGTGAATTTGGGCAAGGAGAGCAGTTCTTC
CDR3: CASSEFGQGEQFF
J: TRBJ2-1
size: -
V: TRBV25-1
D: -

DNA: TGTGCCAGCAGCTTAGCTCCACTCGGGGTTTACTCTGGAAACACCATATATTTT
CDR3: CASSLAPLGVYSGNTIYF
J: TRBJ1-3
size: few
V: TRBV7-6
D: -

DNA: TGTGCCAGCAGCTTAGATGCAGATACTGGAAACACCATATATTTT
CDR3: CASSLDADTGNTIYF
J: TRBJ1-3
size: -
V: TRBV7-8
D: -

DNA: TGTGCCAGCAGTTACTCGTCCGTGGGCTACAATGAGCAGTTCTTC
CDR3: CASSYSSVGYNEQFF
J: TRBJ2-1
size: -
V: TRBV6-5
D: -

DNA: TGCGCCAGCAGCCAAACAGGAGTGAACACCGGGGAGCTGTTTTTT
CDR3: CASSQTGVNTGELFF
J: TRBJ2-2
size: -
V: TRBV5-1
D: -

DNA: TGTGCCAGTAGTATACTTGCGGGAGAGCGTAATGAGCAGTTCTTC
CDR3: CASSILAGERNEQFF
J: TRBJ2-1
size: -
V: TRBV19
D: TRBD2

DNA: TGTGCCAGTAGTACGGACAGGGCAAGCACAGATACGCAGTATTTT
CDR3: CASSTDRASTDTQYF
J: TRBJ2-3
size: -
V: TRBV19
D: TRBD1

DNA: TGTGCCAGCAGTTACGGAACCGGGGCCCACGAGCAGTACTTC
CDR3: CASSYGTGAHEQYF
J: TRBJ2-7
size: -
V: TRBV7-9
D: -

DNA: TGTGCCAGCAGCAAAGTTGGGGACTACACAGATACGCAGTATTTT
CDR3: CASSKVGDYTDTQYF
J: TRBJ2-3
size: -
V: TRBV21-1
D: -

DNA: TGTGCCAGTAGTGTCAGACTAGCTAGCACCGGGGAGCTGTTTTTT
CDR3: CASSVRLASTGELFF
J: TRBJ2-2
size: -
V: TRBV19
D: TRBD2

DNA: TGTGCCAGCTCAAACGGGTACCAAGAGACCCAGTACTTC
CDR3: CASSNGYQETQYF
J: TRBJ2-5
size: once
V: TRBV18
D: -

DNA: TGTGCCTGGAGTTCAGGGACCACTGAAGCTTTCTTT
CDR3: CAWSSGTTEAFF
J: TRBJ1-1
size: -
V: TRBV30
D: -

DNA: TGTGCCAGCTCACCGCCGGGACAGGGGCAATACGAGCAGTACTTC
CDR3: CASSPPGQGQYEQYF
J: TRBJ2-7
size: -
V: TRBV18
D: TRBD1

DNA: TGTGCCAGCAGCTTAGAAGGGCTAGCGGCAGATACGCAGTATTTT
CDR3: CASSLEGLAADTQYF
J: TRBJ2-3
size: -
V: TRBV7-9
D: TRBD2

DNA: TGTGCCAGCAGCCAAGTGAGGGGGGCCAACTATGGCTACACCTTC
CDR3: CASSQVRGANYGYTF
J: TRBJ1-2
size: -
V: TRBV14
D: -

DNA: TGCGCCAGCAGCCTAAACGGCGGGGGGGTTCACAATGAGCAGTTCTTC
CDR3: CASSLNGGGVHNEQFF
J: TRBJ2-1
size: -
V: TRBV4-1
D: TRBD2

DNA: TGTGCCAGCAAAATAGCGGGGGAGGAGACCCAGTACTTC
CDR3: CASKIAGEETQYF
J: TRBJ2-5
size: -
V: TRBV10-3
D: TRBD2

DNA: TGCAGTGCTCGCAGCACAGACACGCAGTATTTT
CDR3: CSARSTDTQYF
J: TRBJ2-3
size: -
V: TRBV20-1
D: -

DNA: TGCGCCAGCAGCCAAGGGAACAGGGGAACTGAAAAACTGTTTTTT
CDR3: CASSQGNRGTEKLFF
J: TRBJ1-4
size: -
V: TRBV4-1
D: TRBD1

DNA: TGTGCCATCAGTGGGAAAGCAGGGACAGTATCTGAAGCTTTCTTT
CDR3: CAISGKAGTVSEAFF
J: TRBJ1-1
size: -
V: TRBV10-3
D: TRBD1

DNA: TGTGCCATCAGGTCAGTGGACAGGGGTTCTCATGGCTACACCTTC
CDR3: CAIRSVDRGSHGYTF
J: TRBJ1-2
size: -
V: TRBV10-3
D: TRBD1

DNA: TGTGCCAGCAGGAACAGGGACCTCTATGGCTACACCTTC
CDR3: CASRNRDLYGYTF
J: TRBJ1-2
size: -
V: TRBV6-5
D: -

DNA: TGCGCCAGCAGCTTGGCGTCTAGCGGTGGGGAGACCCAGTACTTC
CDR3: CASSLASSGGETQYF
J: TRBJ2-5
size: -
V: TRBV5-1
D: TRBD2

DNA: TGCGCCAGCAGCGGTACTAGCGGGAGCACAGATACGCAGTATTTT
CDR3: CASSGTSGSTDTQYF
J: TRBJ2-3
size: once
V: TRBV5-1
D: TRBD2

DNA: TGTGCCAGCAGCTTAGCGGGATCTCGGACTGAAGCTTTCTTT
CDR3: CASSLAGSRTEAFF
J: TRBJ1-1
size: once
V: TRBV11-2
D: -

DNA: TGTGCCTGGAGTGTACCGCTGTTGGGACTAGCGGGAGAGTACGAGCAGTACTTC
CDR3: CAWSVPLLGLAGEYEQYF
J: TRBJ2-7
size: -
V: TRBV30
D: TRBD2

DNA: TGCGCCAGCATCGAGGGCAGGGGAACCTCTGGGGCCAACGTCCTGACTTTC
CDR3: CASIEGRGTSGANVLTF
J: TRBJ2-6
size: -
V: TRBV10-2
D: -

DNA: TGTGCCAGCACCCCAGGGGGCTCTGGGGCCAACGTCCTGACTTTC
CDR3: CASTPGGSGANVLTF
J: TRBJ2-6
size: -
V: TRBV25-1
D: TRBD1

DNA: TGTGCCAGCAGTGTGACGGCAGCCGTCCATCAGCCCCAGCATTTT
CDR3: CASSVTAAVHQPQHF
J: TRBJ1-5
size: -
V: TRBV2
D: -